This T cell receptor beta chain was sequenced for a study of spatial heterogeneity in lung cancer. Across the study: Detected sequences consistently included more beta-chain ones than alpha-chain ones.

Every molecule of TCR cDNA had its own unique molecular identifier. TCRdb passed the 5' RACE reads through MiXCR, listing each CDR3 protein once. Among around 9,800 distinct CDR3 sequences listed, about 6% were seen once. Described time point: sample taken at primary tumor resection. 72 TRACERx patients with early, untreated non-small cell lung cancer donated samples. Sequencing was performed on whole RNA extracted from tumor and nontumor lung tissue, or from frozen PBMC, and the material was left unsorted. There are 13 residues in the CDR3. Deletions cut 4 bases from V and 2 bases from J, with 5 bases between. Germline CDR1 and CDR2: SGHTA and FQGTGA. In this sample, this clonotype turned up many times.

The V call is TRBV7-3, the J call TRBJ2-2; D not resolved. The sequenced sample was PBMCs, obtained at surgery. This TCR was recovered from a male donor with early-stage non-small cell lung cancer. CDR3 nucleotide sequence: TGTGCCAGCAGCTCTACTAACACCGGGGAGCTGTTTTTT. Translation gives CASSSTNTGELFF.